The clone carrying this T cell receptor (beta chain) has a count of ten or more. Its antigen is not known. These data come from a study of T cells in Graves' hyperthyroidism and ophthalmopathy. The wider study: Peripheral blood draws took place at initial diagnosis, ahead of any treatment.

The V and J ends lost 3 bases and 5 bases respectively, with 13 bases between them. The CDR3 is 14 residues long. The germline V gene encodes CDR1 SGHVS and CDR2 FQNEAQ. Study-level points and caveats: Ophthalmopathy was identified by the model a median 6.5 months ahead of onset.

RNA transcripts were the template for amplifying TCR beta CDR3 regions. HTBI primers were used for first-round RT-PCR of the TCR CDR3. TCRdb re-called the multiplex PCR reads through MiXCR, storing one row per CDR3 protein. The sample includes about 290,000 distinct CDR3 sequences, roughly 15% of them seen just once. The sequence was obtained from a woman between 40 and 50 years old with Graves' hyperthyroidism. The chain has TRBV7-8 and TRBJ2-5, with D tentatively TRBD2 (5 bases). The sequencing sample was made of blood. CDR3 sequence reads: CASSFRLTKETQYF. DNA for the CDR3: TGTGCCAGCAGCTTCCGACTAACGAAGGAGACCCAGTACTTC. Full variable domain (outside the CDR3, taken from reference TRBV7-8 and TRBJ2-5): GAGVSQSPRYKVAKRGQDVALRCDPISGHVSLFWYQQALGQGPEFLTYFQNEAQLDKSGLPSDRFFAERPEGSVSTLKIQRTQQEDSAVYLCASSFRLTKETQYFGPGTRLLVL.